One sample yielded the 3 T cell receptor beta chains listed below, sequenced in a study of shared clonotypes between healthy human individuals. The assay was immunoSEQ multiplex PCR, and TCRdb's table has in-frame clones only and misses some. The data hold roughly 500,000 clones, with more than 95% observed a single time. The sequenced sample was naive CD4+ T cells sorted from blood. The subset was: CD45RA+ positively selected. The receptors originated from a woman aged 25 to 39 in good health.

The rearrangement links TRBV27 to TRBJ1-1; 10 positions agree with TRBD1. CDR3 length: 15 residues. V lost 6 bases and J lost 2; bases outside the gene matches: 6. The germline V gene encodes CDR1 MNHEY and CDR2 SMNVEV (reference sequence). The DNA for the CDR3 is TGTGCCAGCAGCCGACAGGGGGCGGGCAACACTGAAGCTTTCTTT. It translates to CASSRQGAGNTEAFF.

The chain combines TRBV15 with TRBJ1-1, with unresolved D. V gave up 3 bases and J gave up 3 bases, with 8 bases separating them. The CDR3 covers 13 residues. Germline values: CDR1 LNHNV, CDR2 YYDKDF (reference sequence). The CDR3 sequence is CATSSNQDTEAFF. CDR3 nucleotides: TGTGCCACCAGCAGCAACCAGGACACTGAAGCTTTCTTT. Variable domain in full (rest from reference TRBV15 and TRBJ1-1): DAMVIQNPRYQVTQFGKPVTLSCSQTLNHNVMYWYQQKSSQAPKLLFHYYDKDFNNEADTPDNFQSRRPNTSFCFLDIRSPGLGDTAMYLCATSSNQDTEAFFGQGTRLTVV.

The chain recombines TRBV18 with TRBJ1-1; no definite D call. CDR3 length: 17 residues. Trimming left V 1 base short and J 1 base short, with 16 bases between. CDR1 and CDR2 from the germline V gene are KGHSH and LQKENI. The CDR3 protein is CASSPRVVLQKNTEAFF. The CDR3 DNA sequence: TGTGCCAGCTCACCACGTGTAGTGTTGCAGAAGAACACTGAAGCTTTCTTT.